These 2 T cell receptor beta chains were sequenced from one sample in a study of Graves' ophthalmopathy and Graves' hyperthyroidism (dated by TCRdb to 2017 to 2018). Sequencing relied on an Illumina HiSeq 2000. For repertoire sequencing, the TCR beta CDR3 regions were amplified from RNA transcripts. The first round was an RT-PCR using HTBI primers with the Qiagen OneStep RT-PCR kit, and this first round was followed by a second-round multiplex PCR, then size selection and purification. TCRdb passed the public sequencing reads through fastp at Q25 and MiXCR, retaining productive beta sequences. Every entry covers one CDR3 protein and lists the most common genes and DNA from its rows. The sample contains 300,000 to 400,000 distinct CDR3 sequences, 15% to 20% of them found a single time. The ten top clones hold 2.4% of the sample. Source material: peripheral blood. These receptors came from an adult woman with stable Graves' hyperthyroidism.

This clonotype has at least ten counts. The genes are TRBV30 and TRBJ2-7; the D gene is possibly TRBD1 (5 bases). CDR1 and CDR2 (germline): GTSNPN, SVGIG (reference sequence). V was clipped by 3 bases and J by 1 base, with 7 bases between them. CDR3 length equals 12 residues. CDR3 region: CAWSQGSYEQYF. In DNA form, the CDR3 reads TGTGCCTGGAGCCAGGGATCCTACGAGCAGTACTTC.

To note about this clonotype: This may arise from a read error, as a much more abundant clone is one base away. The chain joins TRBV19 to TRBJ1-2; D call uncertain. From germline, CDR1 is LNHDA and CDR2 SQIVND (reference sequence). The CDR3 runs to 12 residues. V dropped 0 bases and J dropped 7 bases, with 6 bases sitting between them. In DNA form, the CDR3 reads TGTGCCAGTAGTATAGATCATCTTGGCTACACCTTC. This encodes CASSIDHLGYTF.